This note documents a single T cell receptor beta chain sequence. This clonotype was observed at least ten times. It has no known antigen specificity. No quality values exist for individual bases; no much larger clone is one base distant. The germline V gene encodes CDR1 SGHVS and CDR2 FQNEAQ. Trimming takes 4 bases from V and 3 bases from J, and the germline ends sit 12 bases apart. The CDR3 goes from the cysteine to the phenylalanine over 15 residues. CDR3 DNA is the only sequence kept; it has 45 bases, read in frame from the first base. The sample comes from a study of T cells in Graves' hyperthyroidism and ophthalmopathy (dated by TCRdb to between 2018 and 2021). Some background on the complete study: Peripheral blood samples were taken at initial diagnosis, before any treatment was given. Prospective prediction of ophthalmopathy was tested in an independent validation cohort of fewer than 20 hyperthyroidism patients and 17 patients who later progressed to ophthalmopathy. After sampling, hyperthyroidism patients received methimazole starting at 30 mg daily, and ophthalmopathy patients received high-dose intravenous methylprednisolone. Thyroid tissue and blood T-cell repertoires from six Graves' hyperthyroidism patients were also compared in the study. TCR V-J signatures able to tell the groups apart were searched for in a discovery cohort of 95 or so patients, of whom more than 40 had Graves' ophthalmopathy and around 58 had stable Graves' hyperthyroidism. The paper reports TCR Vbeta CDR3 sequencing of 130 to 150 peripheral blood samples: fewer than 50 ophthalmopathy, fewer than 80 hyperthyroidism and around 17 progressor patients. The roughly 90 discovery patients were divided at random into training and test sets in a 7:3 ratio.

General conclusions and limits of the study: No statistical method was used to fix the sample size in advance, and group allocation was not hidden from the investigators. In validation, the model predicted progression to ophthalmopathy with roughly 66% sensitivity and 72% to 85% specificity, a median of 6.5 months before onset. Blood samples also contained most of the expanded thyroid clonotypes (frequency above 0.001), which suggests that blood repertoires may reflect thyroid immune responses. A 13 V-J signature model separated ophthalmopathy from stable hyperthyroidism, with 87.88% sensitivity and about 81% specificity in cross-validation and 80%/75% in testing.

TCR beta CDR3 regions were amplified from RNA transcripts. The first round of RT-PCR for the TCR CDR3 was performed with the HTBI primer set and the Qiagen OneStep RT-PCR kit. Libraries were constructed in a second round of multiplex PCR, after which size selection and purification were carried out. The libraries were sequenced on an Illumina HiSeq2000 using paired-end 100 bp reads. On the authors' methods: SOAPnuke was used to process the raw data, removing reads that contained adapters or uncalled bases, had a mean Phred below 15, or lacked an exact match to the constant primer or identifier. High-quality paired reads were merged using COPE v1.2.5, and each unique nucleotide sequence was defined as a clonotype. MiTCR v1.1 was used to align clonotypes to the IMGT TRBV, TRBD and TRBJ reference segments. The analysis included only V-J combinations with a frequency above 0.0001, which together covered roughly 99% of the repertoires. The TCS score was defined as F50 (clonal expansion) divided by E x V (chaos), with BLOSUM62-based TCRdist calculated between CDR3 peptides within each V-J. Welch's t-statistics and random forest reduced several hundred V-J features to about 13, which were used in a naive Bayes classifier (R e1071). TCRdb reanalyzed the raw reads on its own, using fastp at Q25 for trimming and MiXCR for clone calling, and kept in-frame beta chains. Here each entry gathers all rows of one CDR3 protein and keeps the most common genes and DNA. TCRdb assigned the V and J calls; the authors' analysis was not used. The sample table records approximately 510,000 distinct CDR3 sequences; around 20% of these occur just once. The ten largest clones take up more than 25% of the sample.

Stable Graves' hyperthyroidism was defined as no progression to ophthalmopathy during 18 months of follow-up. Hyperthyroidism patients were aged 18 to 65 years and newly diagnosed, with disease duration of less than 2 months. Any patient with an uncontrolled infection, another autoimmune disease, pregnancy or lactation was excluded. Diagnoses were based on clinical symptoms, serum thyroxine and TRAb, thyroid ultrasound and orbital computed tomography. Ficoll-Paque density gradient centrifugation was used to isolate PBMCs from around 10 ml of fresh peripheral blood. Total RNA was extracted using Trizol reagent, and RNA quality was assessed on an Agilent 2100 Bioanalyzer.

In this chain, TRBV7-8 is recombined with TRBJ2-2, with TRBD1 tentatively as D gene (5 bases match). This clonotype was sampled from a man aged 18 to 30 with Graves' hyperthyroidism. Material for sequencing was blood. Here the CDR3 is given as CASSSPGLHTGELFF. In nucleotides, the sequence is TGTGCCAGCAGCTCACCAGGGCTGCACACCGGGGAGCTGTTTTTT.